Below are 2 T cell receptor beta chains sequenced from a single sample in a study of PD-1 blockade in classical Hodgkin lymphoma. Time point defined: cycle 4 day 1 (C4D1), after 6 weeks of nivolumab. Each patient experienced a relapse that followed autologous stem cell transplantation, and brentuximab vedotin exposure varied. The table came from immunoSEQ multiplex PCR; TCRdb's copy has only in-frame clones and leaves some out. The sample carries around 21,000 clones, around 80% recorded once. Material: peripheral blood mononuclear cells (PBMCs), obtained before the fourth cycle of nivolumab. The receptors were gathered from a human donor with classical Hodgkin lymphoma.

There are a few counts of this clone. The CDR3 sequence is CASSELYQPQHF. The DNA for the CDR3 is TGTGCCAGCAGTGAATTGTATCAGCCCCAGCATTTT. The genes are TRBV6-4 and TRBJ1-5; D gene unclear. The V end was cut by 3 bases, the J end by 5 bases, with 5 bases between. CDR1 MRHNA and CDR2 SNTAGT come from the germline V gene. There are 12 residues in the CDR3.

J is TRBJ1-2 and V is TRBV5-5; no firm D call. V dropped 2 bases and J dropped 4 bases, with 12 bases sitting between them. Germline V gene data show CDR1 as SGHKS and CDR2 as YYEKEE (reference sequence). The CDR3 contains 14 residues. CDR3 region: CASSFAVAAYGYTF. CDR3 coding DNA: TGTGCCAGCAGCTTTGCGGTGGCAGCCTATGGCTACACCTTC. The entire variable domain, with the rest obtained from reference TRBV5-5 and TRBJ1-2, is as follows: DAGVTQSPTHLIKTRGQQVTLRCSPISGHKSVSWYQQVLGQGPQFIFQYYEKEERGRGNFPDRFSARQFPNYSSELNVNALLLGDSALYLCASSFAVAAYGYTFGSGTRLTVV.